This TCR beta chain was observed in a study of circulating tumor DNA in untreated peripheral T-cell lymphoma. This clone was seen a handful of times. What it recognizes is unknown. Clones were read by immunoSEQ multiplex PCR, and TCRdb kept only the in-frame ones, dropping some. Here the sample spans 6,000 to 8,000 clones, about 75% being singletons. Study-wide results and caveats: Tumor-specific clonotypes: identified in approximately 73% of patients, roughly 88% of baseline tissues.

Tumor tissue was collected at baseline, before treatment began. CDR1 is SQVTM, CDR2 ANQGSEA, per germline. The ends were cut back, 4 bases at V and 6 bases at J, with 12 bases in the middle. The CDR3 is 12 amino acids. The sample taken for sequencing was tumor tissue. The chain recombines TRBV29-1 with TRBJ2-5; perhaps D is TRBD1 or TRBD2 (5 bases each). The clonotype comes from a human donor with peripheral T-cell lymphoma. The CDR3 loop is CSVVGDGKTQYF. The DNA for the CDR3 is TGCAGCGTTGTGGGGGACGGAAAGACCCAGTACTTC.